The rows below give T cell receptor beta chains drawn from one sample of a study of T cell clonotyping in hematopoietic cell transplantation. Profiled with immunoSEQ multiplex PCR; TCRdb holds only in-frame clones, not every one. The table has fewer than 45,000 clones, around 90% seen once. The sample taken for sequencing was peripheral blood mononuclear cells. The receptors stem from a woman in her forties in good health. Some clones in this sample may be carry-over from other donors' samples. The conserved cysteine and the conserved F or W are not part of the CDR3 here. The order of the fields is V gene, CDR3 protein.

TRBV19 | ASSISSSASYEQY
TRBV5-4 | ASTDRDLPEAF
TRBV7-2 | ASSLNGANRQY
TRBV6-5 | ASSSPGWPQH
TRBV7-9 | ASSRVVSSYEQY
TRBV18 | ASSLEMPGANEKLF
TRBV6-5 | ASSYGGRMNTEAF
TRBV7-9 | ASSLLGQLSGNTIY
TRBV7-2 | ASSLFNDGGELF
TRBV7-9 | ASSPRAGGGANVLT
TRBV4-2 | ASSQGGLYGNEQF
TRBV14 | ASNDGSNHGGEQY
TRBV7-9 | ASSLDANYGYT
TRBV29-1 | SVTGGDDNYGYT
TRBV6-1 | ASSGGARGGGTEAF
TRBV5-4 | ASSLEQRNEQY
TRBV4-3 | ASSQGQAMNQPQH
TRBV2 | ASSEADQETQY